Following are 8 T cell receptor beta chains from one sample sequenced in a study of identifying expanded T cells in peripheral blood (dated by TCRdb to about 2019). Receptor amplification or capture employed the immunoSEQ multiplex PCR assay. What TCRdb holds here is the immuneACCESS table cut down to in-frame rearrangements. Part of the clones is not present; checked against another copy, under half of the missing clones reflect an unresolved V gene, and the others are unexplained. A total of about 78,000 clones appear in this sample, just under 85% of them only once. Under 20% of the sample goes to the ten largest clones. The sequenced material came from blood. The receptors stem from a person aged 18 to 75 in good health.

This clone was seen only once. This CDR3 is CASSVGTSVSYNEQFF. The CDR3 DNA follows: TGTGCCAGCAGTGTTGGGACTAGCGTGTCCTACAATGAGCAGTTCTTC. The rearrangement links TRBV6-1 to TRBJ2-1; 10 positions agree with TRBD2. This CDR3 has 16 amino acids. From germline, CDR1 is MNHNS and CDR2 SASEGT. The trim removed 4 bases at V and 1 base at J, leaving 4 bases unmatched.

The rearrangement links TRBV18 to TRBJ1-4; D gene unclear. The CDR3 totals 14 residues. Germline V lookup: CDR1 KGHSH, CDR2 LQKENI. Between the trimmed V and J ends, which lost 1 base and 5 bases, there was a span of 8 bases. The CDR3 protein is CASSPQASNEKLFF. The CDR3 DNA is TGTGCCAGCTCACCACAAGCCTCAAATGAAAAACTGTTTTTT.

V usage is TRBV19 and J usage is TRBJ1-2; D may be TRBD1 (6 bases). V was trimmed by 7 bases and J by 4 bases, leaving 13 bases between them. The length of the CDR3 is 13 residues. Germline assignment: CDR1 LNHDA and CDR2 SQIVND (reference sequence). CDR3 loop: CASTPDRIYGYTF. The CDR3 nucleotides are TGTGCCAGTACTCCGGACAGAATCTATGGCTACACCTTC.

The sample holds a few counts of this clone. This rearrangement joins TRBV28 to TRBJ1-4; no clear D gene. Germline values: CDR1 MDHEN, CDR2 SYDVKM. This CDR3 is 15 amino acids long. Trimming cost V 4 bases and J 1 base, with 10 bases left between them. This CDR3 reads CASSSHVGTNEKLFF. The CDR3 DNA reads TGTGCCAGCAGTTCCCACGTGGGAACTAATGAAAAACTGTTTTTT.

This chain links TRBV28 with TRBJ2-3; D unresolved. V lost 3 bases and J 2 bases, leaving 9 bases between the germline ends. CDR1 MDHEN and CDR2 SYDVKM come from the germline V gene. CDR3 length equals 14 residues. CDR3 nucleotides: TGTGCCAGCAGTTTCCTGTGGAACACAGATACGCAGTATTTT. Translated: CASSFLWNTDTQYF. The full variable domain, rest sourced from reference TRBV28 and TRBJ2-3, is DVKVTQSSRYLVKRTGEKVFLECVQDMDHENMFWYRQDPGLGLRLIYFSYDVKMKEKGDIPEGYSVSREKKERFSLILESASTNQTSMYLCASSFLWNTDTQYFGPGTRLTVL.

The chain couples TRBV4-2 to TRBJ1-2; possibly TRBD1 for D (6 bases). The CDR3 spans 16 residues. Trimming took off 0 bases at V and 8 bases at J, with 19 bases between the two ends. CDR1 and CDR2 (germline): LGHNA, YNFKEQ. CDR3 sequence (DNA): TGTGCCAGCAGCCAAGATCTGGACAGCTCCTGGGGAGGCTACACCTTC. It codes for CASSQDLDSSWGGYTF.

The rearrangement uses TRBV5-1 and TRBJ2-4; D is ambiguous. Germline CDR1 reads SGHRS; CDR2 reads YFSETQ. V gave up 0 bases and J gave up 1 base, with 11 bases separating them. This CDR3 is built from 16 residues. The CDR3 sequence: CASSLAGTVAKNIQYF. The CDR3 DNA sequence: TGCGCCAGCAGCTTGGCAGGAACCGTCGCCAAAAACATTCAGTACTTC.

This chain joins TRBV14 and TRBJ2-3, with D possibly TRBD2 on 5 matching bases. The CDR3 extends over 18 amino acids. Deletions cut 0 bases from V and 2 bases from J, with 18 bases between. CDR1 and CDR2 from the germline V gene are SGHDN and FVKESK. CDR3 residues: CASSQEGGQIQYTDTQYF. The CDR3 nucleotides are TGTGCCAGCAGCCAAGAAGGAGGCCAGATACAATACACAGATACGCAGTATTTT.